The sequence of this T cell receptor (beta chain) was determined in a study of tumor and adjacent non-tumor tissue in lung cancer. As for the study in general: Aged about 30 to 76 years, patients included 10 men and about 5 women with stage I to III disease.

No cell sorting was done before RNA was extracted from the tissue. Newly diagnosed lung cancer patients had thoracic surgery in China, August–November 2014, without prior chemotherapy. In the case of this clonotype: Its antigen is not known.

Trimming took 4 bases from V and 2 from J; bases not matched to a gene: 1. CDR3 length equals 13 residues. Germline V lookup: CDR1 SGHRS, CDR2 YFSETQ. Study results and limitations: Significantly higher TCR diversity was found in tumor than normal lung. Tumor TCR diversity, when higher, was linked to shorter survival.

The library came from three nested PCR rounds adapted from ARM-PCR protocols. Using its own MiXCR run on the multiplex PCR reads, TCRdb lists one record per CDR3 protein. Of around 210,000 distinct CDR3 sequences in the sample, less than 80% are singletons; the top ten hold approximately 25%. The TCR comes from a man between 60 and 75 years old with non-small cell lung cancer. Sequenced sample: lung tumor tissue. The V and J genes are TRBV5-1 and TRBJ1-2, with 8 bases lining up with TRBD1. CDR3 protein: CASSQGANYGYTF. The CDR3 DNA reads as TGCGCCAGCAGCCAGGGGGCGAACTATGGCTACACCTTC.